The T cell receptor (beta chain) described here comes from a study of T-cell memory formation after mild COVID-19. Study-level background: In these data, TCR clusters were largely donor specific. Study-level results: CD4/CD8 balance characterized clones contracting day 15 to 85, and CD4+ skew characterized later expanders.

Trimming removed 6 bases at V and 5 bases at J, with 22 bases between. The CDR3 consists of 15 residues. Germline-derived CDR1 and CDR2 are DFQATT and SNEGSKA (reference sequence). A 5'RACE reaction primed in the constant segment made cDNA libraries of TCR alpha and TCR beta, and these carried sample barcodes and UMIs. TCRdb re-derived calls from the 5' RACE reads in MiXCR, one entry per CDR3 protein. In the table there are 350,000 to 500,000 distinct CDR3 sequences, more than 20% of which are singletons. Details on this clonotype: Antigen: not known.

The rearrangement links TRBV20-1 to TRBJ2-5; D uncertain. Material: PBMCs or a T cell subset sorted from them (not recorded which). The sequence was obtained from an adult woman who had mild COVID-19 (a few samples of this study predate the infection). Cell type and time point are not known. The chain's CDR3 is CSADLYTPPRETQYF. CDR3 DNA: TGCAGTGCCGACTTATACACACCTCCTAGGGAGACCCAGTACTTC.